The following is a TCR beta chain sequence with its context. Sequencing was performed with immunoSEQ multiplex PCR; in TCRdb, only in-frame clones are kept and a portion is missing. The table for this sample gives some 30,000 clones. The data were taken from a study of T cells in women clearing cervical HPV infection. Study-level information: Controls' single incident HPV16 infection cleared within 12 months without precancer.

This clonotype originated in a woman aged 18-69 years with a cervical HPV16 infection that either progressed to CIN3+ or cleared (not recorded which). Sequenced material: blood buffy coat.

The CDR3 reads CASSLEGARGYTF. The covered CDR3 bases are TGTGCCAGCAGCTTGGAAGGGGCGAGGGGC. The rearrangement joins TRBV5-6 to TRBJ1-2; D may be TRBD1 (5 bases). The read terminates 3 residues ahead of where the CDR3 ends, so the germline J gene completes it. CDR3 length equals 13 residues. From germline, CDR1 is SGHDT and CDR2 YYEEEE.